The 9 T cell receptor beta chains listed next were all sequenced from one sample in a study of shared clonotypes between healthy human individuals. Here immunoSEQ multiplex PCR was the method, and the copy in TCRdb shows in-frame clones only, minus some. The data hold about 500,000 clones, with roughly three quarters observed a single time. What was sequenced was PBMCs. These TCRs come from a woman aged 40-49 years in good health. Some clones in this sample may be carry-over from other donors' samples.

The chain combines TRBV2 with TRBJ1-5; D ambiguous. Germline CDR1 is SNHLY and CDR2 is FYNNEI. Deletions cut 6 bases from V and 0 bases from J, with 6 bases between. The CDR3 is 13 residues long. The CDR3 bases are TGTGCCAGCAGGGCAGATAGCAATCAGCCCCAGCATTTT. Amino acid sequence: CASRADSNQPQHF.

The chain couples TRBV19 to TRBJ2-7; 7 bases are a match to TRBD1. The CDR3 has 15 amino acids. Germline-derived CDR1 and CDR2 are LNHDA and SQIVND (reference sequence). The junction had 15 bases not matched to a gene; V was cut back by 6 bases and J by 7 bases. The CDR3 nucleotides are TGTGCCAGTAGCCCCCTTGGACAGGTTTTAGGGGAGCAGTACTTC. Its translation is CASSPLGQVLGEQYF.

This clone was recorded once. The rearrangement joins TRBV10-3 to TRBJ1-1; the D gene is possibly TRBD1 (5 bases). Trimming pared 6 bases from V and 0 bases from J, leaving 14 bases between. This CDR3 region has 15 residues. The germline V gene has CDR1 ENHRY and CDR2 SYGVKD. CDR3 sequence: CAIRSTTAMNTEAFF. For the CDR3, the DNA is TGTGCCATCAGGTCTACGACAGCCATGAACACTGAAGCTTTCTTT.

The V and J genes are TRBV19 and TRBJ1-4, with D hard to call. The germline gives CDR1 LNHDA, CDR2 SQIVND (reference sequence). The CDR3 contains 16 residues. V shed 3 bases and J shed 5 bases, with 16 bases lying between them. CDR3 coding DNA: TGTGCCAGTAGTATCGGGCTTACGGGCCTCAATGAAAAACTGTTTTTT. It codes for CASSIGLTGLNEKLFF.

The chain links TRBV7-9 to TRBJ2-1; 15 positions agree with TRBD2. The germline V gene encodes CDR1 SEHNR and CDR2 FQNEAQ (reference sequence). The CDR3 is 16 residues long. Unmatched junction bases numbered 7, after V lost 5 bases and J lost 8 bases. The CDR3 DNA sequence: TGTGCCAGCAGCGCGGGACTAGCGGGAGGAGTCGATGAGCAGTTCTTC. Amino acid sequence: CASSAGLAGGVDEQFF.

The rearrangement links TRBV5-1 to TRBJ2-7; D might be TRBD1 (5 bases). The V end was cut by 0 bases, the J end by 0 bases, with 10 bases between. The CDR3 runs to 15 residues. Per germline, CDR1 SGHRS and CDR2 YFSETQ. The CDR3 DNA reads as TGCGCCAGCAGCTTGGTCTACAGGAGCTCCTACGAGCAGTACTTC. Encoded protein: CASSLVYRSSYEQYF.

The genes are TRBV28 and TRBJ1-4; 7 nucleotides match TRBD1. With V trimmed by 4 bases and J by 1 base, 3 bases remained unmatched. CDR1 and CDR2 (germline): MDHEN, SYDVKM. There are 15 residues in the CDR3. In DNA, the CDR3 is TGTGCCAGCAGTTCTTACAGGGGAACTAATGAAAAACTGTTTTTT. Its translation: CASSSYRGTNEKLFF. Complete variable domain (other parts from reference TRBV28 and TRBJ1-4): DVKVTQSSRYLVKRTGEKVFLECVQDMDHENMFWYRQDPGLGLRLIYFSYDVKMKEKGDIPEGYSVSREKKERFSLILESASTNQTSMYLCASSSYRGTNEKLFFGSGTQLSVL.

The chain recombines TRBV28 with TRBJ1-2; D not certain. In germline, CDR1 is MDHEN, CDR2 SYDVKM. This CDR3 is built from 13 residues. The V gene lost 8 bases and the J gene lost 4 bases, with 14 bases spanning the gap. The DNA for the CDR3 is TGTGCCAGCGGTGAAGAGGACGGCTATGGCTACACCTTC. It yields the protein CASGEEDGYGYTF.

This clone was seen at least ten times. Distinct nucleotide sequences in the sample also encode this CDR3. The chain links TRBV28 to TRBJ2-7; the match to TRBD1 covers 9 bases. CDR3 length: 15 amino acids. The junction had 9 bases not matched to a gene; V was cut back by 2 bases and J by 7 bases. Germline loops: CDR1 MDHEN, CDR2 SYDVKM. The CDR3 nucleotides are TGTGCCAGCAGTTTACTCTCGACAGGGGGGGATGAGCAGTACTTC. The encoded protein is CASSLLSTGGDEQYF.